This T cell receptor (beta chain) appears in the sequencing data of a study of early T cells in non-severe SARS-CoV-2 infection. Study at large: The study sequenced bulk RNA from unsorted whole blood, with chains unpaired. Study results and caveats: Anti-spike CD8 responses were favored by VDJdb matching, which missed private and CD4 specificities.

Per germline, CDR1 SGHTA and CDR2 FQGNSA. The CDR3 is 14 residues long. The V end was cut by 7 bases, the J end by 4 bases, with 13 bases between. Unique molecular identifiers were attached to individual cDNA molecules. TCRdb ran MiXCR on the 5' RACE reads and lists one entry per CDR3 protein. The sample has more than 45,000 distinct CDR3 sequences; around 12% are singletons. This clonotype was counted many times. Its specificity is unknown. This chain joins TRBV7-2 and TRBJ2-2, with D possibly TRBD2 on 5 matching bases. The sample taken for sequencing was whole blood. The sequence derives from an adult who was a healthcare worker with PCR-confirmed SARS-CoV-2 infection or an uninfected control (not recorded which). The chain's CDR3 is CASTQGGSTGELFF. CDR3 DNA sequence: TGTGCCAGCACCCAAGGCGGGTCCACCGGGGAGCTGTTTTTT.